These 13 T cell receptor beta chains came from one sample sequenced in a study of cytomegalovirus exposure and HLA in healthy donors. PCR was performed using 60 Vbeta and 13 Jbeta primers. Profiled with immunoSEQ multiplex PCR; TCRdb holds only in-frame clones, not every one. This repertoire shows about 35,000 clones, roughly 78% found once; its top ten account for roughly 6%. Sequencing was carried out using PBMCs. The receptors derive from a male donor in good health and CMV-seronegative.

The chain's CDR3 is CAWSAGTGGASNEKLFF. CDR3 nucleotides: TGTGCCTGGAGTGCCGGGACAGGGGGCGCATCAAATGAAAAACTGTTTTTT. J is TRBJ1-4 and V is TRBV30; 12 bases fit TRBD1. With 1 base clipped from V and 5 bases from J, the junction kept 8 bases outside the gene matches. Germline CDR1 and CDR2: GTSNPN and SVGIG (reference sequence). The CDR3 loop spans 17 amino acids.

The chain links TRBV25-1 to TRBJ2-7; 8 bases map to TRBD1. This CDR3 spans 14 amino acids. Per the germline V gene, CDR1 is MGHDK and CDR2 is SYGVNS. V lost 1 base, J lost 6 bases, and 5 bases stayed unmatched. The CDR3 spells CASSEFGQGGEQYF. In nucleotides, the CDR3 is TGTGCCAGCAGTGAATTCGGACAGGGCGGCGAGCAGTACTTC.

This sequence joins TRBV6-5 and TRBJ2-7, with 10 positions matching TRBD2. The V segment lost 2 bases and the J segment 7 bases; nucleotides outside the gene matches: 8. Per the germline V gene, CDR1 is MNHEY and CDR2 is SVGAGI. CDR3 size: 15 residues. In DNA, the CDR3 is TGTGCCAGCAGTTACGGTACTAGCGGGACGAGGGAGCAGTACTTC. This codes for CASSYGTSGTREQYF.

The rearrangement links TRBV5-1 to TRBJ2-7; 11 bases map to TRBD1. Germline trimming cut 2 bases from V and 3 bases from J; bases unmatched to any gene: 4. In germline, CDR1 is SGHRS, CDR2 YFSETQ. The CDR3 is 15 amino acids. The CDR3 sequence is CASSFRTGGSYEQYF. The DNA for the CDR3 is TGCGCCAGCAGCTTTCGGACAGGGGGCAGCTACGAGCAGTACTTC.

The chain joins TRBV7-6 to TRBJ2-5, with TRBD2 matching 8 bases. Germline V gene lookup returns CDR1 SGHVS and CDR2 FNYEAQ. The V and J ends lost 1 base and 5 bases, in that order; junction bases with no gene match: 9. CDR3 length: 16 amino acids. CDR3 protein: CASSLGVAGRGETQYF. In DNA, the CDR3 is TGTGCCAGCAGCTTAGGGGTAGCGGGGAGAGGCGAGACCCAGTACTTC.

The J gene is TRBJ1-2, the V gene TRBV6-1; 10 bases align to TRBD1. CDR3 length: 15 residues. Germline V gene lookup returns CDR1 MNHNS and CDR2 SASEGT. Germline trimming cut 3 bases from V and 3 bases from J; bases unmatched to any gene: 4. CDR3 nucleotides: TGTGCCAGCAGTGACTATGACAGGGGGCACTATGGCTACACCTTC. Protein: CASSDYDRGHYGYTF.

The V gene is TRBV19, the J gene TRBJ2-3, with 7 nucleotides matching TRBD1. This CDR3 is 14 amino acids long. The germline V gene encodes CDR1 LNHDA and CDR2 SQIVND (reference sequence). The V gene end was trimmed by 3 bases and the J gene end by 4 bases; junction bases not matched to a gene: 4. The CDR3 DNA is TGTGCCAGTAGTATGGGACAGTTACCAGATACGCAGTATTTT. It codes for CASSMGQLPDTQYF. The variable domain in full, completed from reference TRBV19 and TRBJ2-3, reads DGGITQSPKYLFRKEGQNVTLSCEQNLNHDAMYWYRQDPGQGLRLIYYSQIVNDFQKGDIAEGYSVSREKKESFPLTVTSAQKNPTAFYLCASSMGQLPDTQYFGPGTRLTVL.

The chain employs TRBV28 and TRBJ2-3; the D is unclear. This CDR3 has 14 amino acids. V was pared by 3 bases and J by 1 base, with 8 bases between. Germline V CDR1 and CDR2: MDHEN, SYDVKM. Here the CDR3 reads CASSFFSGTDTQYF. In DNA, the CDR3 is TGTGCCAGCAGTTTCTTTAGTGGCACAGATACGCAGTATTTT.

The CDR3 spells CASSSGYTDNEQFF. Here the CDR3 DNA reads TGTGCCAGCAGCTCTGGTTACACCGACAATGAGCAGTTCTTC. The rearrangement uses TRBV7-2 and TRBJ2-1; no clear D gene. Trimming took off 4 bases at V and 5 bases at J, with 12 bases between the two ends. The V gene's germline CDR1 is SGHTA and CDR2 FQGNSA. The CDR3 spans 14 residues. Full variable domain (missing parts from reference TRBV7-2 and TRBJ2-1): GAGVSQSPSNKVTEKGKDVELRCDPISGHTALYWYRQSLGQGLEFLIYFQGNSAPDKSGLPSDRFSAERTGGSVSTLTIQRTQQEDSAVYLCASSSGYTDNEQFFGPGTRLTVL.

The chain recombines TRBV6-5 with TRBJ1-4; 9 positions match TRBD1. Germline trimming cut 2 bases from V and 7 bases from J; bases unmatched to any gene: 5. CDR1 MNHEY and CDR2 SVGAGI come from the germline V gene. The CDR3 totals 15 residues. The CDR3 sequence is CASSYGQGMSEKLFF. As DNA, the CDR3 is TGTGCCAGCAGTTACGGACAGGGGATGAGTGAAAAACTGTTTTTT.

Worth noting for this clone: The junction departs from the called germline gene at one end, perhaps through a read error. The rearrangement joins TRBV6-1 to TRBJ2-7; maybe TRBD2 (7 bases). CDR1 and CDR2 from the germline V gene are MNHNS and SASEGT. This CDR3 spans 14 amino acids. DNA of the CDR3: TGTGCCAGCAGGGAAGGGGGGGAGTTACATGTGCAGTACTTC. Translating it yields CASREGGELHVQYF.

This clone was seen once. The genes are TRBV4-2 and TRBJ1-2, with TRBD1 matching 7 bases. Trimming at V came to 0 bases and at J to 7 bases, leaving 8 bases not matched to a gene. Germline loops: CDR1 LGHNA, CDR2 YNFKEQ. This CDR3 contains 15 residues. The CDR3 reads CASSQDPAGGVGYTF. DNA for the CDR3: TGTGCCAGCAGCCAAGATCCGGCAGGGGGTGTTGGCTACACCTTC.

The V gene is TRBV4-3, the J gene TRBJ2-3; D ambiguous. Germline assignment: CDR1 LGHNA and CDR2 YSLEER. CDR3 length equals 14 residues. Trimming took 0 bases from V and 2 from J, leaving 6 bases between them. This CDR3 reads CASSQDVNTDTQYF. CDR3 sequence (DNA): TGCGCCAGCAGCCAAGATGTCAACACAGATACGCAGTATTTT.